This entry is about one TCR beta chain. These data belong to a study of blood T cell repertoires in COVID-19. For the study at large: Some COVID-19 samples were acute and others convalescent; all came from the United States, Italy and Spain. In each case, the material was cDNA or gDNA derived from T cells, B-cell-depleted T cells, or PBMCs.

The V end lost 0 bases, the J end lost 3 bases, and 11 bases lay between the germline ends. This CDR3 has 15 amino acids. Germline V gene lookup returns CDR1 LGHNT and CDR2 FRNRAP. Source study methods: Reference gene primer amplification gave nucleated cell count estimates. The data were produced by immunoSEQ multiplex PCR, yet TCRdb's version contains in-frame clones alone and is incomplete. V and J calls and clone size are as listed in that table; D and trimming were resolved from the DNA. The repertoire holds a few hundred thousand clones, with roughly 84% as singletons. The receptor's source is a man in his forties or fifties with active or convalescent COVID-19. The chain is built from TRBV12-5 and TRBJ1-1; no clear D. Material: peripheral blood. CDR3 DNA: TGTGCTAGTGGTTTGGTAATTGGAGGGCACACTGAAGCTTTCTTT. Protein: CASGLVIGGHTEAFF.